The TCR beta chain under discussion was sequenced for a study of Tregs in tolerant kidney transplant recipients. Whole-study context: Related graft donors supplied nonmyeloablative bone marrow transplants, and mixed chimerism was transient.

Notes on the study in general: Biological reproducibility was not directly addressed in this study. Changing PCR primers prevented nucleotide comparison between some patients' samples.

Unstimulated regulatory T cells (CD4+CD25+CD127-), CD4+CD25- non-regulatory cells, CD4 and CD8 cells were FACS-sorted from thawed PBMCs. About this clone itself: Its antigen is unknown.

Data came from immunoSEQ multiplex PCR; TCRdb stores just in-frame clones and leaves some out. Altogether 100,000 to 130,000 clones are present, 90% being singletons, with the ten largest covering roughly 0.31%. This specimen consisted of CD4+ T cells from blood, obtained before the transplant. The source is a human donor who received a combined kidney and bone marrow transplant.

Here the CDR3 reads CASSPGLAGLYNEQFF. In DNA, the CDR3 is TGTGCCAGCAGCCCCGGACTAGCGGGGCTCTACAATGAGCAGTTCTTC. The gene calls are TRBV28 and TRBJ2-1; TRBD2 matches at 12 bases. Germline V gene lookup returns CDR1 MDHEN and CDR2 SYDVKM. The ends lost 6 bases at V and 3 bases at J; junction bases unmatched: 6. CDR3 length equals 16 residues.